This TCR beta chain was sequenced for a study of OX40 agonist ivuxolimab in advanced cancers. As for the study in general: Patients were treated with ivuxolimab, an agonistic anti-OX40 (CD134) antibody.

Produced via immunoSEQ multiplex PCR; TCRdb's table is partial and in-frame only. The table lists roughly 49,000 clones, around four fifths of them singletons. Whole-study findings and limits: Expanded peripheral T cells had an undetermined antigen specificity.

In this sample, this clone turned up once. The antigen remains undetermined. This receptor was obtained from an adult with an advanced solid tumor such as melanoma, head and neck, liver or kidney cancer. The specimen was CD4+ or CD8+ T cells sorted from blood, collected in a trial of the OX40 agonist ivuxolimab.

The CDR3, as DNA: TGTGCCTGGAGTGGTTGGTCGGTGGCATTGAACACTGAAGCTTTCTTT. Translating it yields CAWSGWSVALNTEAFF. The chain links TRBV30 to TRBJ1-1; D is ambiguous. V was shortened by 1 base and J by 0 bases, with 15 bases between the two germline ends. CDR1 is GTSNPN, CDR2 SVGIG, per germline (reference sequence). This CDR3 is 16 amino acids long.